This entry describes one T cell receptor (beta chain). These data are taken from a study of patients and donors after allogeneic stem cell transplantation. Via MiXCR, TCRdb re-called the RT-PCR reads, giving one row per CDR3 protein. There are 200,000 to 250,000 distinct CDR3 sequences in the sample; 13% to 15% occur only once, and approximately 10% lies in the top ten. Sequencing was carried out using blood, either unsorted or a sorted T cell fraction (not recorded which). This TCR was recovered from a human donor who was either an allogeneic HSCT recipient or a stem cell or donor lymphocyte infusion donor (not recorded which). It is not recorded whose cells these are; they may come from a transplant donor.

CDR3 nucleotide sequence: TGTGCCAGCAGCCAAGGTTGGGGAGGGACGCAGTACTTC. Its translation is CASSQGWGGTQYF. The chain carries TRBV14 and TRBJ2-7; TRBD2 matches at 7 bases. The germline V gene has CDR1 SGHDN and CDR2 FVKESK. The CDR3 contains 13 residues. Trimming took 1 base from V and 9 from J; bases not matched to a gene: 6.